The clone carrying this T cell receptor (beta chain) is large within its sample. The germline gives CDR1 MNHEY, CDR2 SVGAGI. The CDR3 runs to 14 residues. The V and J ends lost 4 bases and 6 bases respectively, with 13 bases between them. This record belongs to a study of spatial heterogeneity in lung cancer. One entry per CDR3 protein results from TCRdb running MiXCR on the 5' RACE reads. This sample has some 3,000 distinct CDR3 sequences, with 2.5% to 3.5% found just once. The time point is: sample taken at primary tumor resection. Unsorted whole RNA from tumor, nontumor lung or frozen PBMC underwent sequencing.

The receptor was derived from a male donor with early-stage non-small cell lung cancer. The chain has TRBV6-5 and TRBJ1-5; tentative D call: TRBD1 (6 bases). The sequencing here drew on normal lung tissue next to the tumor, taken at surgery. The CDR3 spells CASSLTGSSQPQHF. The CDR3 nucleotides are TGTGCCAGCAGTTTAACAGGGTCGAGTCAGCCCCAGCATTTT.